Detailed here is one T cell receptor (beta chain). This receptor's antigen is unknown. The sample holds no much larger clone one base away, and base qualities are not on file. This specimen belongs to a study of blood T cell repertoires in COVID-19 (dated by TCRdb to 2020 to 2021). The study in broad terms: Samples from collaborators originated in the United States, Italy and Spain and spanned both the acute and convalescent phases of COVID-19. The prospective study material was composed of cDNA or gDNA derived from T cells, B-cell-depleted T cells, or PBMCs. Where HLA class I and class II types were available, the types were taken from metadata supplied by the sample provider, not from assay-based typing. Deeply sampled blood TCRbeta repertoires from subjects exposed to, actively infected with, or recovered from COVID-19 were included in the dataset. Samples were obtained from the ongoing ImmuneRACE study (first 160 participants) and from 950 to 1,500 subjects provided by 6 global collaborators. The repertoires were released in a freely available public database meant as a resource for research on the immune response to SARS-CoV-2. The sample metadata nearly always contained a de-identified subject ID, COVID-19 status, age in years and sex. On the study overall, not on this receptor specifically: Clinical and demographic metadata were provided uncurated, with the amount varying by source and participant.

The immunoSEQ Assay, a bias-controlled multiplex PCR, was used to amplify TCRbeta CDR3 regions from genomic DNA. In the authors' own workflow: The number of nucleated cells in each sample was estimated by amplification of reference gene primers within the assay. To quantify the absolute abundance of each unique TCRbeta CDR3 rearrangement, sequence reads were collapsed and filtered. Productive Simpson clonality was computed per sample as the square root of Simpson's diversity index over productive rearrangements. Not all clones reach the TCRdb copy of this immuneACCESS table, which keeps in-frame sequences only. Checked studies attribute under half of the gap to unresolved V genes and leave the rest unexplained. Clone size and the V and J calls come from that table; the DNA yielded D and trimming. This sample comprises approximately 400,000 clones, around 89% of them detected only once. The top ten hold more than 1% of the sample.

Per the germline V gene (reference sequence), MNHEY is the CDR1 and SMNVEV is the CDR2. Trimming takes 5 bases from V and 1 base from J, and the germline ends sit 11 bases apart. The CDR3 sequence holds 14 residues, the cysteine and phenylalanine included. The retained sequence is limited to the CDR3, 42 bases, with the frame set at the first base. The collaborating institutions used their own protocols to collect whole blood in K2EDTA tubes. For TCRbeta analysis, collaborators shipped samples in one of three forms: frozen whole blood, isolated PBMCs, or DNA extracted from either of those sample types.

The chain is encoded by TRBV27 joined to TRBJ1-1, with the D gene not confidently named. Sample: peripheral blood. The receptor comes from a man aged 40-49 years with acute or convalescent COVID-19. The nucleotides are TGTGCCAGCAGTCCTTTGCGGGGGAACACTGAAGCTTTCTTT. The resulting protein is CASSPLRGNTEAFF.